This is a list of T cell receptor beta chains from one sample in a study of vaccination effects on CD4 cells after COVID-19. No antigens are known for them. Data came from immunoSEQ multiplex PCR; TCRdb stores just in-frame clones and leaves some out. The sample yields some 22,000 clones, 65% to 85% seen once. The starting material was CD4+ T cells from PBMCs cultured with HCoV-NL63 spike peptides, obtained before COVID-19 vaccination. The source is a human donor who received a COVID-19 vaccine. The CDR3 runs from the conserved cysteine through the conserved F or W. A D gene is named only where the DNA matches it firmly. The size field is filled for only some rows; it gives once, few, many or a size class.

D: -; V: TRBV19; J: TRBJ2-2; size: -; CDR3: CASSSRVGELFF; DNA: TGTGCCAGTAGTAGCCGGGTCGGGGAGCTGTTTTTT
D: TRBD1; V: TRBV15; J: TRBJ1-6; size: -; CDR3: CATSEGDRLYSPLHF; DNA: TGTGCCACCAGCGAGGGGGACAGATTATATTCACCCCTCCACTTT
D: TRBD2; V: TRBV28; J: TRBJ2-1; size: -; CDR3: CASSLPLLAGAYNEQFF; DNA: TGTGCCAGCAGTTTACCCCTACTAGCGGGAGCCTACAATGAGCAGTTCTTC
D: -; V: TRBV7-2; J: TRBJ2-1; size: -; CDR3: CASSLAATDYNEQFF; DNA: TGTGCCAGCAGCTTAGCGGCGACAGACTACAATGAGCAGTTCTTC
D: TRBD2; V: TRBV9; J: TRBJ2-1; size: once; CDR3: CASSGPLAGGRNEQFF; DNA: TGTGCCAGCAGCGGGCCACTAGCGGGAGGGCGGAATGAGCAGTTCTTC
D: -; V: TRBV14; J: TRBJ2-5; size: -; CDR3: CASSQGVRSGTQYF; DNA: TGTGCCAGCAGCCAAGGGGTCAGGTCCGGGACCCAGTACTTC
D: TRBD1; V: TRBV5-1; J: TRBJ2-7; size: -; CDR3: CASSFGQGGYEQYF; DNA: TGCGCCAGCAGCTTTGGACAGGGAGGCTACGAGCAGTACTTC
D: TRBD1; V: TRBV6-4; J: TRBJ1-2; size: -; CDR3: CASSETGTGVYGYTF; DNA: TGTGCCAGCAGTGAAACCGGGACAGGGGTCTATGGCTACACCTTC
D: -; V: TRBV19; J: TRBJ1-6; size: -; CDR3: CASSIRDSVPAPLHF; DNA: TGTGCCAGTAGTATCCGCGACAGCGTACCCGCACCCCTCCACTTT
D: TRBD2; V: TRBV13; J: TRBJ2-1; size: few; CDR3: CASRQTSGSVTYNEQFF; DNA: TGTGCCAGCAGACAGACTAGCGGGAGTGTCACCTACAATGAGCAGTTCTTC
D: TRBD1; V: TRBV7-9; J: TRBJ1-1; size: -; CDR3: CASSLLGTGEAFF; DNA: TGTGCCAGCAGCCTCCTGGGGACAGGTGAAGCTTTCTTT
D: -; V: TRBV5-5; J: TRBJ2-1; size: -; CDR3: CASSYVDNEQFF; DNA: TGTGCCAGCAGTTATGTCGACAATGAGCAGTTCTTC
D: -; V: TRBV28; J: TRBJ2-1; size: -; CDR3: CASSSRPQNNEQFF; DNA: TGTGCCAGCAGTTCTCGGCCACAGAACAATGAGCAGTTCTTC
D: -; V: TRBV21-1; J: TRBJ2-7; size: few; CDR3: CASSLNFRGPGYEQYF; DNA: TGTGCCAGCAGCCTAAACTTCCGGGGCCCGGGCTACGAGCAGTACTTC
D: -; V: TRBV6-6; J: TRBJ2-7; size: -; CDR3: CAAGLGGYEQYF; DNA: TGTGCCGCTGGACTAGGGGGATACGAGCAGTACTTC
D: -; V: TRBV10-3; J: TRBJ1-2; size: few; CDR3: CAISEGRENGYTF; DNA: TGTGCCATCAGTGAGGGACGCGAAAACGGCTACACCTTC